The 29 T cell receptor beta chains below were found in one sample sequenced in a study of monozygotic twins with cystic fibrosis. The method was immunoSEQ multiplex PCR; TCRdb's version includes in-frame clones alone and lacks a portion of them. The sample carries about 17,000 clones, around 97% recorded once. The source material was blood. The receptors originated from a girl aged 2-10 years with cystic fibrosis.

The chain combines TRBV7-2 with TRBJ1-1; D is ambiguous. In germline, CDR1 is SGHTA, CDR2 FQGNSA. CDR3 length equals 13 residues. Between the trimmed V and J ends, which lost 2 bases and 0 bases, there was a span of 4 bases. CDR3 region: CASSLPMNTEAFF. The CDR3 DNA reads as TGTGCCAGCAGCTTACCAATGAACACTGAAGCTTTCTTT.

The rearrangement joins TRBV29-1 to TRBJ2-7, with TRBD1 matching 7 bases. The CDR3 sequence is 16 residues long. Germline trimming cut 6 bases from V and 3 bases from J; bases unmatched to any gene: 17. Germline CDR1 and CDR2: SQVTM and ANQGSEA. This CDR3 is CSVISTQNRGFYEQYF. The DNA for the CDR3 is TGCAGCGTCATTTCAACCCAAAACAGGGGATTCTACGAGCAGTACTTC.

CDR3 coding DNA: TGTGCCAGCAGCAAATGGACTAGCGGGGGCAATGAGCAGTTCTTC. Translating gives CASSKWTSGGNEQFF. The chain carries TRBV21-1 and TRBJ2-1; no check of the table's D call, TRBD2, against the DNA was made. TRBV21-1 is noted as a pseudogene. The CDR3 contains 15 residues.

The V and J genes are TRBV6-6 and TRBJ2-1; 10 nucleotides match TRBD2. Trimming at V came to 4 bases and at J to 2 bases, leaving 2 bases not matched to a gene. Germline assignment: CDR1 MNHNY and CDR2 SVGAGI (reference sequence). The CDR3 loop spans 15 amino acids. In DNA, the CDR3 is TGTGCCAGCAGTTCTCTAGCGGGGGCCTACAATGAGCAGTTCTTC. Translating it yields CASSSLAGAYNEQFF.

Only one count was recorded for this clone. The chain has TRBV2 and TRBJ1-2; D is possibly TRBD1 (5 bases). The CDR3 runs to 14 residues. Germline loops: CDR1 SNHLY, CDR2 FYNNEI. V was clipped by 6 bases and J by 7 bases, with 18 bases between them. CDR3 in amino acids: CASRAQGGVGGYTF. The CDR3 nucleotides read TGTGCCAGCAGAGCTCAAGGAGGGGTTGGTGGCTACACCTTC. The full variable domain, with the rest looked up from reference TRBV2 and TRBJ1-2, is EPEVTQTPSHQVTQMGQEVILRCVPISNHLYFYWYRQILGQKVEFLVSFYNNEISEKSEIFDDQFSVERPDGSNFTLKIRSTKLEDSAMYFCASRAQGGVGGYTFGSGTRLTVV.

As DNA, the CDR3 is TGTGCCACCTGTGACAGGGCCCTGGGGGGAAACACCATATATTTT. Residues: CATCDRALGGNTIYF. The chain employs TRBV6-4 and TRBJ1-3, with TRBD1 matching 7 bases. Germline lookup yields CDR1 MRHNA and CDR2 SNTAGT. The V segment lost 10 bases and the J segment 4 bases; nucleotides outside the gene matches: 13. The CDR3 totals 15 residues.

The CDR3 region is CASSPGQISNQPQHF. In nucleotides, the CDR3 is TGTGCCAGCTCACCGGGGCAGATAAGCAATCAGCCCCAGCATTTT. J is TRBJ1-5 and V is TRBV18, with D possibly TRBD1 on 5 matching bases. Germline-derived CDR1 and CDR2 are KGHSH and LQKENI. This CDR3 spans 15 amino acids. V was trimmed by 3 bases and J by 1 base, leaving 10 bases between them.

The CDR3, as DNA: TGTGCCAGCAGCTTGCCCGGAGGCGACAACTCCTACGAGCAGTACTTC. This gives the protein CASSLPGGDNSYEQYF. The genes are TRBV7-8 and TRBJ2-7; the D gene is possibly TRBD2 (5 bases). Trimming cost V 3 bases and J 0 bases, with 15 bases left between them. The CDR3 covers 16 residues. Germline loops: CDR1 SGHVS, CDR2 FQNEAQ. The full variable domain, in which reference TRBV7-8 and TRBJ2-7 provide the parts outside the CDR3, is GAGVSQSPRYKVAKRGQDVALRCDPISGHVSLFWYQQALGQGPEFLTYFQNEAQLDKSGLPSDRFFAERPEGSVSTLKIQRTQQEDSAVYLCASSLPGGDNSYEQYFGPGTRLTVT.

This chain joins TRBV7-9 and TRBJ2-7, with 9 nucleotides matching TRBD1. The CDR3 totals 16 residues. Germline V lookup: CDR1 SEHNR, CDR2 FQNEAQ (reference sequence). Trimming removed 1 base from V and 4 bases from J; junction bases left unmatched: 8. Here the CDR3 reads CASSLGPRTGAYEQYF. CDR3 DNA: TGTGCCAGCAGCTTAGGACCCCGGACAGGGGCTTACGAGCAGTACTTC.

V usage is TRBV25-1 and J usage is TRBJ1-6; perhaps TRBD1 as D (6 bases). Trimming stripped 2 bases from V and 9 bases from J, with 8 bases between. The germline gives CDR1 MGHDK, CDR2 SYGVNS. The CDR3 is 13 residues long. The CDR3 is CASSETGFSPLHF. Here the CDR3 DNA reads TGTGCCAGCAGTGAAACAGGGTTTTCACCCCTCCACTTT.

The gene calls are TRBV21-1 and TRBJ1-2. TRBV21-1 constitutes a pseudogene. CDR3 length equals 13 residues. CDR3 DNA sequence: TGTGCCAGCCCCGGAGGGGTCAGCTATGGCTACACCTTC. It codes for CASPGGVSYGYTF.

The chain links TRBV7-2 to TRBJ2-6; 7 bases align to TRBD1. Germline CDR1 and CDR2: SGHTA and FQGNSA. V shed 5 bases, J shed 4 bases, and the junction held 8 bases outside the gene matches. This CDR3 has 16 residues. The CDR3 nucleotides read TGTGCCAGCAGCCCGCGACAGGGATCAGGGGCCAACGTCCTGACTTTC. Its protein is CASSPRQGSGANVLTF.

CDR3 sequence reads: CASSPGGTLGGETQYF. CDR3 coding DNA: TGTGCCAGCTCACCAGGAGGGACTCTAGGGGGAGAGACCCAGTACTTC. The chain uses TRBV18 and TRBJ2-5; the D gene could be TRBD1 or TRBD2 (6 bases each). CDR3 size: 16 residues. V lost 2 bases and J lost 4, with 17 bases in between. The V gene's germline CDR1 is KGHSH and CDR2 LQKENI.

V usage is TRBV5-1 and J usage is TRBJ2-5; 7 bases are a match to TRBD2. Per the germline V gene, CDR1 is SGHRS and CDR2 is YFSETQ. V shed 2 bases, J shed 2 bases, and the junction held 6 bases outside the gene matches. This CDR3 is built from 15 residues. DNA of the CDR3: TGCGCCAGCAGCTTCCAGCGGGGTGATCAAGAGACCCAGTACTTC. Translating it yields CASSFQRGDQETQYF.

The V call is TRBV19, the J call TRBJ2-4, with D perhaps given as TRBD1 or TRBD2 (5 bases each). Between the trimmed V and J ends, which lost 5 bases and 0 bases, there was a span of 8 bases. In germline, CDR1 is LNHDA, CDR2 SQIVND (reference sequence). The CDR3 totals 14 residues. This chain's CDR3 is CASSEGLAKNIQYF. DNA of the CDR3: TGTGCCAGTAGTGAGGGGCTAGCCAAAAACATTCAGTACTTC. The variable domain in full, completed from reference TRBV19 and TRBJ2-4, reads DGGITQSPKYLFRKEGQNVTLSCEQNLNHDAMYWYRQDPGQGLRLIYYSQIVNDFQKGDIAEGYSVSREKKESFPLTVTSAQKNPTAFYLCASSEGLAKNIQYFGAGTRLSVL.

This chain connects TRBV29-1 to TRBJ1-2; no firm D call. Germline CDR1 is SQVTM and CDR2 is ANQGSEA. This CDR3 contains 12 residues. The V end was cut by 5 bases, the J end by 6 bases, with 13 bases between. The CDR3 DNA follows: TGCAGCGTTCGTCAGGACTGGGATGGCTACACCTTC. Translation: CSVRQDWDGYTF.

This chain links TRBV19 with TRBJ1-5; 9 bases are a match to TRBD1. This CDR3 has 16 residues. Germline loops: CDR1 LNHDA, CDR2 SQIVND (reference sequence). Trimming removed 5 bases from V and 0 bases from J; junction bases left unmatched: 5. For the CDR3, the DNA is TGTGCCAGTAGTGTATCGGGACAGGGTAGCAATCAGCCCCAGCATTTT. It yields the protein CASSVSGQGSNQPQHF.

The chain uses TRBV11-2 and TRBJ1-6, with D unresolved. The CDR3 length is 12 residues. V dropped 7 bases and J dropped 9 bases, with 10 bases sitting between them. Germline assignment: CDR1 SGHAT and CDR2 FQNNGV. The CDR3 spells CASNLGFSPLHF. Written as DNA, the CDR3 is TGTGCCAGCAATTTGGGATTTTCACCCCTCCACTTT.

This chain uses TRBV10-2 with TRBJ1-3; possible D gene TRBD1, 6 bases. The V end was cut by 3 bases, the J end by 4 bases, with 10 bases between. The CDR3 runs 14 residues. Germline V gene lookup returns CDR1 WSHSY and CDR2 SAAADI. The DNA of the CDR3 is TGCGCCAGCAGTGAACCAGGGGAAGGAAACACCATATATTTT. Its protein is CASSEPGEGNTIYF.

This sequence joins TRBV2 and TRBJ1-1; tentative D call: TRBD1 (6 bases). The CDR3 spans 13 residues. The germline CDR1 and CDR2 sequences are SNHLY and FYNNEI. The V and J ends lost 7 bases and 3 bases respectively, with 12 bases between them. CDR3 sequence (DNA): TGTGCCAGCATTAGTGACAGGTACACTGAAGCTTTCTTT. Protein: CASISDRYTEAFF. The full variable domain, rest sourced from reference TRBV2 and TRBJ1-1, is EPEVTQTPSHQVTQMGQEVILRCVPISNHLYFYWYRQILGQKVEFLVSFYNNEISEKSEIFDDQFSVERPDGSNFTLKIRSTKLEDSAMYFCASISDRYTEAFFGQGTRLTVV.

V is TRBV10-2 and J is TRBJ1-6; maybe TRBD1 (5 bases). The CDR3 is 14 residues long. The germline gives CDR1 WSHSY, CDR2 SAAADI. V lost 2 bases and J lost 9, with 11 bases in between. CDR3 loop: CASSEQGGSSPLHF. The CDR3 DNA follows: TGCGCCAGCAGTGAGCAGGGAGGGAGTTCACCCCTCCACTTT.

The CDR3 coding sequence is TGCGCCAGCAGAGGCGGGGGGGATAATGAGCAGTTCTTC. The encoded protein is CASRGGGDNEQFF. This chain joins TRBV4-1 and TRBJ2-1; 9 bases line up with TRBD2. This CDR3 has 13 amino acids. Germline values: CDR1 MGHRA, CDR2 YSYEKL. V trimming: 6 bases; J trimming: 7 bases; junction bases outside the gene matches: 4.

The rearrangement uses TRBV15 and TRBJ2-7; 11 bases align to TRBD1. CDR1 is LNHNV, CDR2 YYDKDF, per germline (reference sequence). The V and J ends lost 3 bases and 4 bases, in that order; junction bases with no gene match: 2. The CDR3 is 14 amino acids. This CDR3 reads CATSRDRGHYEQYF. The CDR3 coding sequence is TGTGCCACCAGCAGGGACAGGGGGCATTACGAGCAGTACTTC.

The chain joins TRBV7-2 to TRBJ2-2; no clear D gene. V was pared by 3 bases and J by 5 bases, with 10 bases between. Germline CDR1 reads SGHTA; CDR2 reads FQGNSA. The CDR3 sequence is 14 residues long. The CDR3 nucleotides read TGTGCCAGCAGCTTCAACAGTTGGACCGGGGAGCTGTTTTTT. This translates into CASSFNSWTGELFF.

This CDR3 reads CASSAQLTQNTEAFF. CDR3 coding DNA: TGTGCCAGCAGCGCCCAGCTGACACAGAACACTGAAGCTTTCTTT. The chain is built from TRBV7-8 and TRBJ1-1, with unresolved D. Germline CDR1 reads SGHVS; CDR2 reads FQNEAQ. CDR3 length: 15 residues. Trimming left V 5 bases short and J 1 base short, with 14 bases between.

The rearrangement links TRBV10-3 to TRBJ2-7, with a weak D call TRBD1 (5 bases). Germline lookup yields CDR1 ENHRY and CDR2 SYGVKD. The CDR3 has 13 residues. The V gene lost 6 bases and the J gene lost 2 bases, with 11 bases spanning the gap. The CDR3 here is CAISAQGTYEQYF. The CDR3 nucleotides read TGTGCCATCAGCGCGCAGGGAACCTACGAGCAGTACTTC.

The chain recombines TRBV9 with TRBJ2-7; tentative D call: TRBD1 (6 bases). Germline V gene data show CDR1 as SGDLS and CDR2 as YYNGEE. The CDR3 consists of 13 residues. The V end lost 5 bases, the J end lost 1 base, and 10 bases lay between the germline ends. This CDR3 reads CASSSGQSYEQYF. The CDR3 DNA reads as TGTGCCAGCAGTTCAGGACAGTCCTACGAGCAGTACTTC. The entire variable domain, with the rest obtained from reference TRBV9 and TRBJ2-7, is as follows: DSGVTQTPKHLITATGQRVTLRCSPRSGDLSVYWYQQSLDQGLQFLIQYYNGEERAKGNILERFSAQQFPDLHSELNLSSLELGDSALYFCASSSGQSYEQYFGPGTRLTVT.

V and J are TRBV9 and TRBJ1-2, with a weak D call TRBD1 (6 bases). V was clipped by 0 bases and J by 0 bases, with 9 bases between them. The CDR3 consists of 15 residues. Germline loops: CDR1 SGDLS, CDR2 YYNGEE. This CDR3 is CASSVEGGANYGYTF. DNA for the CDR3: TGTGCCAGCAGCGTAGAGGGGGGAGCTAACTATGGCTACACCTTC. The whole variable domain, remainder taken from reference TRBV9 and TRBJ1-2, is DSGVTQTPKHLITATGQRVTLRCSPRSGDLSVYWYQQSLDQGLQFLIQYYNGEERAKGNILERFSAQQFPDLHSELNLSSLELGDSALYFCASSVEGGANYGYTFGSGTRLTVV.

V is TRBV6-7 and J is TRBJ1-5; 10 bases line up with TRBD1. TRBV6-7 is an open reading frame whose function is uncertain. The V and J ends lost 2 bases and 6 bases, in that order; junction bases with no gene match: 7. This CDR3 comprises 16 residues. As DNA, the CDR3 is TGTGCCAGCAGTTACGAGGACAGGGGGGCGGCTCAGCCCCAGCATTTT. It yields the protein CASSYEDRGAAQPQHF.